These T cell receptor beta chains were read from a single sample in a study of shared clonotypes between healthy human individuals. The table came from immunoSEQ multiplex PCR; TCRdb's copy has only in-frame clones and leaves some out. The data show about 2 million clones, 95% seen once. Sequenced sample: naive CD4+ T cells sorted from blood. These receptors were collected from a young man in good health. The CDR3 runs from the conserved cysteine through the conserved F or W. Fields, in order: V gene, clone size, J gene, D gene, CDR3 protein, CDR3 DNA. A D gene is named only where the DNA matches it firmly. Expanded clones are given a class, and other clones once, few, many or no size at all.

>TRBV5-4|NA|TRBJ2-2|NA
CASSSGSRLNTGELFF
TGTGCCAGCAGCTCAGGAAGTAGGTTGAACACCGGGGAGCTGTTTTTT
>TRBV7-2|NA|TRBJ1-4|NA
CASSSYNEKLFF
TGTGCCAGCAGCTCGTACAATGAAAAACTGTTTTTT
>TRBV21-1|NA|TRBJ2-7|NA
CASSKVREWRCEQYF
TGTGCCAGCAGCAAAGTACGGGAGTGGAGGTGCGAGCAGTACTTC
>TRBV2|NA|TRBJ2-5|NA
CASSWTGETQYF
TGTGCCAGCAGCTGGACGGGAGAGACCCAGTACTTC
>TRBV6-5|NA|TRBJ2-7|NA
CASSYGTGAYEQYF
TGTGCCAGCAGTTACGGCACAGGTGCCTACGAGCAGTACTTC
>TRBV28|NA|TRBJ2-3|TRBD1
CASSPADRGFTDTQYF
TGTGCCAGCAGTCCAGCGGACAGGGGGTTCACAGATACGCAGTATTTT
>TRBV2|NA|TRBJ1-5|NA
CASSDSAGNSNQPQHF
TGTGCCAGCAGTGACAGCGCGGGGAATAGCAATCAGCCCCAGCATTTT
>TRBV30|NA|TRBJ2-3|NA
CAWSVGVSTDTQYF
TGTGCCTGGAGTGTAGGAGTTAGCACAGATACGCAGTATTTT
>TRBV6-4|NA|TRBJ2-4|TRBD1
CASRMGDSTLAKNIQYF
TGTGCCAGCAGGATGGGGGACAGCACCTTAGCCAAAAACATTCAGTACTTC
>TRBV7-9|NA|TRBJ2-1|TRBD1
CASSVTEFWTGANEQFF
TGTGCCAGCAGCGTAACAGAATTTTGGACAGGGGCCAATGAGCAGTTCTTC
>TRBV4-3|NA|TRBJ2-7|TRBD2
CASSRGGASGSYEQYF
TGCGCCAGCAGCCGAGGCGGGGCTAGCGGGTCCTACGAGCAGTACTTC
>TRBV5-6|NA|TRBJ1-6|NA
CASSSQGSGAGNSPLHF
TGTGCCAGCAGCTCCCAAGGGTCAGGGGCCGGTAATTCACCCCTCCACTTT
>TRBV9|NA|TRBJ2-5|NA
CASSSRNGETQYF
TGTGCCAGCAGCTCCAGGAACGGAGAGACCCAGTACTTC
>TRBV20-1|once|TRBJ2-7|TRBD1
CSAHTGGTQYF
TGCAGTGCTCATACAGGGGGCACCCAGTACTTC
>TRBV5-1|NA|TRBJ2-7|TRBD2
CASSLGGGSWTYEQYF
TGCGCCAGCAGCTTAGGCGGGGGGTCATGGACCTACGAGCAGTACTTC
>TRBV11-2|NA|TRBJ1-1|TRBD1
CASSRTGGLRMNTEAFF
TGTGCCAGCAGCCGGACAGGGGGCCTTCGGATGAACACTGAAGCTTTCTTT
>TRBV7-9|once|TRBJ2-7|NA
CASSSRGAHYEQYF
TGTGCCAGCAGCTCCCGCGGGGCCCACTACGAGCAGTACTTC
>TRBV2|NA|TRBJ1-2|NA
CASKRQEANYGYTF
TGTGCCAGCAAAAGACAGGAAGCTAACTATGGCTACACCTTC
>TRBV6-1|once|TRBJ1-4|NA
CASSEAQTFDNEKLFF
TGTGCCAGCAGTGAAGCGCAGACCTTTGATAATGAAAAACTGTTTTTT
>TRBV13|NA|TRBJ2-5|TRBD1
CASSQGTGYVGETQYF
TGTGCCAGCAGCCAGGGGACAGGCTACGTTGGGGAGACCCAGTACTTC
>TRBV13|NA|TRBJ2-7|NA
CASSPEGFLKGAKQYF
TGTGCCAGCAGCCCCGAAGGGTTTTTAAAAGGGGCTAAGCAGTACTTC
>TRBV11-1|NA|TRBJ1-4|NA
CASSLGVNEKLFF
TGTGCCAGCAGCTTAGGCGTCAATGAAAAACTGTTTTTT
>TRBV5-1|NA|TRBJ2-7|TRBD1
CASSLVTGEWSEQYF
TGCGCCAGCAGCTTGGTAACAGGGGAGTGGAGCGAGCAGTACTTC
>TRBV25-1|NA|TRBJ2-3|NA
CASRQVEDTQYF
TGTGCCAGCCGTCAGGTCGAAGATACGCAGTATTTT
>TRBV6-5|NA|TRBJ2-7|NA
CASSSPADHEQYF
TGTGCCAGCAGTTCTCCGGCGGACCACGAGCAGTACTTC
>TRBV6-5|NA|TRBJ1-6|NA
CASSFGGRNSPLHF
TGTGCCAGCAGTTTCGGGGGGAGAAATTCACCCCTCCACTTT
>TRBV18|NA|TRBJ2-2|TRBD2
CASSRLAATGELFF
TGTGCCAGCTCCCGACTAGCAGCCACCGGGGAGCTGTTTTTT
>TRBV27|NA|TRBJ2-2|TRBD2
CASSPMLAGGIGELFF
TGTGCCAGCAGCCCGATGCTAGCGGGAGGGATCGGGGAGCTGTTTTTT
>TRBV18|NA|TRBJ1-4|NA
CASSPGAYEKLFF
TGTGCCAGCTCACCAGGGGCCTATGAAAAACTGTTTTTT
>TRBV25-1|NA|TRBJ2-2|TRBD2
CASSEWGGAISSTGELFF
TGTGCCAGCAGTGAATGGGGGGGAGCCATCTCTTCCACCGGGGAGCTGTTTTTT
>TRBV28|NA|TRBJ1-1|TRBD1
CASSYDRGQLNTEAFF
TGTGCCAGCAGTTATGACAGGGGACAGTTGAACACTGAAGCTTTCTTT
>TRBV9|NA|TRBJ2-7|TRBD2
CASSDQTSGSQYF
TGTGCCAGCAGCGACCAGACTAGCGGAAGTCAGTACTTC
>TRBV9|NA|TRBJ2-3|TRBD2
CAPVSISGRRLGTDTQYF
TGTGCTCCAGTTAGTATCAGCGGGAGACGTCTTGGCACAGATACGCAGTATTTT
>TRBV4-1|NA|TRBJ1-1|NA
CASSRTGTGETAFF
TGCGCCAGCAGCCGAACAGGGACGGGAGAGACAGCTTTCTTT